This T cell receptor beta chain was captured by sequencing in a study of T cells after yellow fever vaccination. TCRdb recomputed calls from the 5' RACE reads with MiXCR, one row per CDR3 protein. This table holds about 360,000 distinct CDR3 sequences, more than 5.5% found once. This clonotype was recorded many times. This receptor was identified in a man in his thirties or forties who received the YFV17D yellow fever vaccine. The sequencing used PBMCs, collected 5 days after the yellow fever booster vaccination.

The CDR3 nucleotides are TGCAGCGTTGTGTGGACAGTAAGCAATGAGCAGTTCTTC. Protein: CSVVWTVSNEQFF. The rearrangement links TRBV29-1 to TRBJ2-1; TRBD1 is a possible D gene (6 bases). The CDR3 totals 13 residues. Deletions cut 4 bases from V and 6 bases from J, with 13 bases between. Germline loops: CDR1 SQVTM, CDR2 ANQGSEA.